What follows are 19 T cell receptor beta chains derived from one specimen sequenced in a study of T cell responses to AZD1222 COVID-19 vaccine. Measured with immunoSEQ multiplex PCR; TCRdb has only the in-frame clones, and not every one. This table holds some 140,000 clones, about 92% found once. The specimen was peripheral blood, collected on day 0 of AZD1222 vaccination. The receptors shown here come from an adult in good health.

The V gene is TRBV9, the J gene TRBJ1-2; a possible D gene is TRBD1 (5 bases). The CDR3 extends over 13 amino acids. V shed 3 bases and J shed 7 bases, with 13 bases lying between them. Germline V gives CDR1 SGDLS, CDR2 YYNGEE. CDR3 in DNA: TGTGCCAGCAGCGATGGGGGAATAACTGGCTACACCTTC. Translated: CASSDGGITGYTF.

This chain joins TRBV7-3 and TRBJ1-2; 10 bases match TRBD1. The CDR3 covers 15 residues. Trimming at V came to 4 bases and at J to 8 bases, leaving 10 bases not matched to a gene. The germline CDR1 and CDR2 sequences are SGHTA and FQGTGA. The CDR3 sequence: CASSSPGTGEEGYTF. In nucleotides, the CDR3 is TGTGCCAGCAGCTCCCCCGGGACAGGGGAGGAGGGCTACACCTTC.

The chain recombines TRBV5-1 with TRBJ1-1; 7 bases are a match to TRBD1. The CDR3 sequence is 14 residues long. The V gene end was trimmed by 4 bases and the J gene end by 1 base; junction bases not matched to a gene: 4. Looked up from germline, CDR1 is SGHRS and CDR2 is YFSETQ. CDR3: CASSPRDRNTEAFF. The CDR3 bases are TGCGCCAGCAGCCCAAGGGACAGGAACACTGAAGCTTTCTTT.

The chain combines TRBV3-1 (or the pseudogene TRBV3-2) with TRBJ1-1; a possible D gene is TRBD1 (5 bases). Germline V lookup: CDR1 LGHDT, CDR2 YNNKEL (reference sequence). V shed 1 base and J shed 5 bases, with 17 bases lying between them. The CDR3 is made up of 16 amino acids. CDR3 nucleotide sequence: TGTGCCAGCAGCCAAGCAAGCCCAGCCGGGGGGACTGAAGCTTTCTTT. Encoded protein: CASSQASPAGGTEAFF.

The rearrangement joins TRBV2 to TRBJ1-1; possible D gene TRBD1, 6 bases. CDR1 and CDR2 (germline): SNHLY, FYNNEI. V lost 2 bases to trimming and J lost 1 base, with 20 bases between them. This CDR3 is 18 amino acids long. The CDR3, as DNA: TGTGCCAGCAGTGAAAGGTGGACAGTGCTGGATGGGAACACTGAAGCTTTCTTT. Protein: CASSERWTVLDGNTEAFF.

The chain carries TRBV3-1 (or the pseudogene TRBV3-2) and TRBJ1-1; D gene unclear. Germline V gives CDR1 LGHDT, CDR2 YNNKEL (reference sequence). Trimming took off 4 bases at V and 8 bases at J, with 17 bases between the two ends. The length of the CDR3 is 14 residues. CDR3: CASSPGKGNQEAFF. The CDR3 DNA is TGTGCCAGCAGCCCTGGGAAAGGGAATCAGGAAGCTTTCTTT.

The V gene is TRBV15, the J gene TRBJ1-5; D is ambiguous. V lost 3 bases to trimming and J lost 7 bases, with 7 bases between them. Germline V gives CDR1 LNHNV, CDR2 YYDKDF (reference sequence). The CDR3 covers 12 residues. CDR3 in DNA: TGTGCCACCAGCAGGATCGACCAGCCCCAGCATTTT. Its translation: CATSRIDQPQHF.

The V and J genes are TRBV12-3 or TRBV12-4 and TRBJ1-1; D unresolved. V dropped 11 bases and J dropped 1 base, with 11 bases sitting between them. The CDR3 is 12 residues long. The DNA for the CDR3 is TGTGCCTGGCTCCAGAGGAACACTGAAGCTTTCTTT. It yields the protein CAWLQRNTEAFF.

This chain connects TRBV7-9 to TRBJ1-1; no clear D gene. V lost 5 bases and J 5 bases, leaving 15 bases between the germline ends. The CDR3 is 14 residues long. Germline CDR1 SEHNR, CDR2 FQNEAQ (reference sequence). The CDR3 region is CASSAPGGMTEAFF. CDR3 coding DNA: TGTGCCAGCAGCGCCCCGGGTGGGATGACTGAAGCTTTCTTT.

This clone appeared a single time. The rearrangement links TRBV28 to TRBJ1-2; 8 nucleotides match TRBD1. Trimming removed 4 bases from V and 5 bases from J; junction bases left unmatched: 12. There are 16 residues in the CDR3. Germline CDR1 reads MDHEN; CDR2 reads SYDVKM. The DNA for the CDR3 is TGTGCCAGCAGTTCCCCCGCCGCAGGGGGCTCTTATGGCTACACCTTC. Residues: CASSSPAAGGSYGYTF.

The V gene is TRBV27, the J gene TRBJ1-6; weak D call: TRBD1 (5 bases). Trimming removed 5 bases from V and 10 bases from J, with 15 bases in between. The CDR3 extends over 14 amino acids. CDR1 and CDR2 from the germline V gene are MNHEY and SMNVEV (reference sequence). CDR3 DNA: TGTGCCAGCAGTAACCGACAGCTTAGGTCACCCCTCCACTTT. Amino acid sequence: CASSNRQLRSPLHF.

The CDR3 region has the DNA TGTGCCAGCAGCCTGGAAGGGCGGGAATCACCCCTCCACTTT. It yields the protein CASSLEGRESPLHF. V usage is TRBV5-5 and J usage is TRBJ1-6; D remains unclear. Per germline, CDR1 SGHKS and CDR2 YYEKEE (reference sequence). V lost 4 bases, J lost 10 bases, and 15 bases lay in between. The CDR3 loop spans 14 amino acids.

The count of this clone is one. This sequence joins TRBV15 and TRBJ2-7; D remains unclear. V lost 1 base, J lost 6 bases, and 10 bases lay in between. The CDR3 length is 13 residues. Germline V gives CDR1 LNHNV, CDR2 YYDKDF (reference sequence). CDR3 DNA: TGTGCCACCAGCAGAGCGGGTTTAGGCGAGCAGTACTTC. Translated: CATSRAGLGEQYF.

The V gene is TRBV15, the J gene TRBJ1-6; D remains unclear. The V gene's germline CDR1 is LNHNV and CDR2 YYDKDF (reference sequence). V was cut by 3 bases and J by 8 bases, with 11 bases left in between. The CDR3 is 14 amino acids. CDR3 DNA: TGTGCCACCAGCAGGACGGACCGGGATTCACCCCTCCACTTT. It is translated as CATSRTDRDSPLHF.

This rearrangement joins TRBV30 to TRBJ1-3, with a weak D call TRBD1 (5 bases). Germline CDR1 GTSNPN, CDR2 SVGIG (reference sequence). This CDR3 has 12 residues. V was pared by 8 bases and J by 4 bases, with 12 bases between. The DNA of the CDR3 is TGTGCCGGCCACAGGAAGGGAAACACCATATATTTT. Translated: CAGHRKGNTIYF.

This clone has only one observation. This chain joins TRBV24-1 and TRBJ1-1; no clear D. V was pared by 3 bases and J by 2 bases, with 9 bases between. There are 14 residues in the CDR3. Germline values: CDR1 KGHDR, CDR2 SFDVKD. CDR3 sequence reads: CATSDTPPNTEAFF. DNA of the CDR3: TGTGCCACCAGTGATACCCCACCAAACACTGAAGCTTTCTTT.

The gene calls are TRBV27 and TRBJ1-2; TRBD1 agrees at 7 bases. Germline V lookup: CDR1 MNHEY, CDR2 SMNVEV (reference sequence). J gave up 4 bases and V 3 bases, and 8 bases lay outside the gene matches. This CDR3 has 15 amino acids. CDR3 nucleotides: TGTGCCAGCAGTTTCCACCCGACAGGGACCTATGGCTACACCTTC. It encodes CASSFHPTGTYGYTF.

The chain joins TRBV5-1 to TRBJ2-1; D remains ambiguous. Germline lookup yields CDR1 SGHRS and CDR2 YFSETQ. CDR3 length: 15 residues. V was trimmed by 3 bases and J by 4 bases, leaving 14 bases between them. For the CDR3, the DNA is TGCGCCAGCAGCTCTCGACACCCTCAATACAATGAGCAGTTCTTC. Protein sequence: CASSSRHPQYNEQFF.

The rearrangement links TRBV5-1 to TRBJ2-5, with 10 bases aligning to TRBD2. From germline, CDR1 is SGHRS and CDR2 YFSETQ. This CDR3 is 18 amino acids long. Trimming took 2 bases from V and 5 from J; bases not matched to a gene: 15. The CDR3 region has the DNA TGCGCCAGCAGCTTATTACCGACTAGCGGGCAGGGGGTTGAGACCCAGTACTTC. Translated, it gives CASSLLPTSGQGVETQYF.